This entry lists 25 T cell receptor beta chains sequenced from one sample in a study of control samples from healthy donors and cancer patients. The repertoire was sequenced with immunoSEQ multiplex PCR; TCRdb's copy has only in-frame clones and lacks some. Of roughly 170,000 clones in the sample, 90% to 95% are singletons; the top ten hold roughly 1.5%. The material sequenced was blood. Receptors were obtained from a young man in good health.

The V call is TRBV5-4, the J call TRBJ1-1; D gene unclear. Looked up from germline, CDR1 is SGHNT and CDR2 is YYREEE (reference sequence). The germline V and J ends were trimmed by 4 bases and 0 bases, with 7 bases remaining between them. The CDR3 totals 13 residues. The CDR3 DNA follows: TGTGCCAGCAGCCCTCAACTGAACACTGAAGCTTTCTTT. This sequence encodes CASSPQLNTEAFF.

The chain combines TRBV5-1 with TRBJ1-1; 7 bases are a match to TRBD1. V gave up 3 bases and J gave up 3 bases; unmatched junction bases: 8. CDR3 length: 15 amino acids. In germline, CDR1 is SGHRS, CDR2 YFSETQ. CDR3 sequence: CASSSPQGLDTEAFF. The CDR3 DNA reads TGCGCCAGCAGCTCTCCACAGGGGCTCGACACTGAAGCTTTCTTT.

This chain links TRBV10-2 with TRBJ2-3; 8 bases map to TRBD2. V dropped 6 bases and J dropped 5; count of bases not matched to a gene: 7. From germline, CDR1 is WSHSY and CDR2 SAAADI. The CDR3 is 14 residues long. The DNA of the CDR3 is TGCGCCAGCAGGCCCGGGACTAGTCGAGATACGCAGTATTTT. Protein: CASRPGTSRDTQYF.

The chain combines TRBV12-3 or TRBV12-4 with TRBJ1-2, with D possibly being TRBD1 (5 bases). Deletions cut 6 bases from V and 4 bases from J, with 9 bases between. This CDR3 has 12 amino acids. CDR3 sequence: CASRRQFYGYTF. In DNA form, the CDR3 reads TGTGCCAGCAGGAGACAGTTCTATGGCTACACCTTC.

The chain couples TRBV6-6 to TRBJ1-4, with TRBD1 matching 7 bases. Germline V gene lookup returns CDR1 MNHNY and CDR2 SVGAGI (reference sequence). This CDR3 spans 14 amino acids. Trimming cost V 5 bases and J 5 bases; bases outside gene matches: 5. The CDR3 DNA follows: TGTGCCAGCAGTGCCGGGACAGAAAATGAAAAACTGTTTTTT. Amino acids: CASSAGTENEKLFF.

The genes are TRBV9 and TRBJ2-2, with 13 bases lining up with TRBD2. Trimming cost V 6 bases and J 6 bases; bases outside gene matches: 14. The germline gives CDR1 SGDLS, CDR2 YYNGEE. The CDR3 loop spans 18 amino acids. CDR3 coding DNA: TGTGCCAGCACCTCGGGACTAGCGGGGAAGGAGGCAGCCGGGGAGCTGTTTTTT. Amino acids: CASTSGLAGKEAAGELFF.

The chain uses TRBV5-1 and TRBJ2-1; 8 positions agree with TRBD2. This CDR3 region has 15 residues. CDR1 is SGHRS and CDR2 is YFSETQ in the germline V gene. The V gene end was trimmed by 2 bases and the J gene end by 5 bases; junction bases not matched to a gene: 6. CDR3 residues: CASSLDSGVHNEQFF. In DNA, the CDR3 is TGCGCCAGCAGCTTAGATAGCGGGGTCCACAATGAGCAGTTCTTC.

The chain employs TRBV5-1 and TRBJ1-5; the D gene is possibly TRBD1 (5 bases). From germline, CDR1 is SGHRS and CDR2 YFSETQ. The CDR3 totals 16 residues. Trimming stripped 0 bases from V and 7 bases from J, with 17 bases between. The CDR3 is CASSLEGGAGDQPQHF. CDR3 nucleotide sequence: TGCGCCAGCAGCTTGGAAGGTGGTGCCGGGGACCAGCCCCAGCATTTT.

The chain uses TRBV5-5 and TRBJ2-7; 9 positions agree with TRBD1. Germline values: CDR1 SGHKS, CDR2 YYEKEE (reference sequence). The V segment lost 6 bases and the J segment 0 bases; nucleotides outside the gene matches: 7. CDR3 length equals 15 residues. The CDR3 DNA reads as TGTGCCAGCACACTGGGGGACAGGGTCTCCTACGAGCAGTACTTC. Its translation is CASTLGDRVSYEQYF. Variable domain in full (rest from reference TRBV5-5 and TRBJ2-7): DAGVTQSPTHLIKTRGQQVTLRCSPISGHKSVSWYQQVLGQGPQFIFQYYEKEERGRGNFPDRFSARQFPNYSSELNVNALLLGDSALYLCASTLGDRVSYEQYFGPGTRLTVT.

V usage is TRBV9 and J usage is TRBJ2-3; D might be TRBD2 (6 bases). Germline assignment: CDR1 SGDLS and CDR2 YYNGEE. V was cut by 2 bases and J by 1 base, with 14 bases left in between. This CDR3 contains 16 residues. The CDR3 bases are TGTGCCAGCAGCGTGGAGATCGGGGGAGGCACAGATACGCAGTATTTT. Its translation: CASSVEIGGGTDTQYF.

On this clone itself: This same CDR3 is encoded by further DNA sequences in the sample. The V gene is TRBV25-1, the J gene TRBJ1-4, with a weak D call TRBD1 (6 bases). In germline, CDR1 is MGHDK, CDR2 SYGVNS. The CDR3 has 13 amino acids. Trimming removed 6 bases from V and 8 bases from J, with 13 bases in between. CDR3 sequence: CASSEGGKEKLFF. In DNA form, the CDR3 reads TGTGCCAGCAGCGAGGGGGGGAAGGAAAAACTGTTTTTT.

The gene calls are TRBV5-1 and TRBJ1-3; D uncertain. CDR1 is SGHRS and CDR2 is YFSETQ in the germline V gene. V was pared by 0 bases and J by 3 bases, with 7 bases between. The CDR3 sequence is 14 residues long. CDR3 nucleotide sequence: TGCGCCAGCAGCTTGGGGGGAGGTGGAAACACCATATATTTT. Amino acid sequence: CASSLGGGGNTIYF.

This chain joins TRBV27 and TRBJ2-1; possibly TRBD1 or TRBD2 for D (6 bases each). V shed 4 bases and J shed 4 bases, with 20 bases lying between them. The germline CDR1 and CDR2 sequences are MNHEY and SMNVEV (reference sequence). The CDR3 covers 17 residues. CDR3 amino acids: CASSSPLWGAGYNEQFF. DNA for the CDR3: TGTGCCAGCAGTTCGCCCCTTTGGGGGGCCGGGTACAATGAGCAGTTCTTC.

This clone was picked up a small number of times. The chain combines TRBV6-1 with TRBJ1-5; 7 nucleotides line up with TRBD1. The J segment lost 6 bases and the V segment lost 4 bases, leaving 12 bases of the junction unmatched. This CDR3 has 16 amino acids. Germline V gene lookup returns CDR1 MNHNS and CDR2 SASEGT. CDR3 DNA sequence: TGTGCCAGCAGTGGGGGGGACAGACAGGGTAGTCAGCCCCAGCATTTT. Amino acid sequence: CASSGGDRQGSQPQHF.

The chain couples TRBV7-3 to TRBJ2-3, with D uncertain. Trimming removed 7 bases from V and 1 base from J, with 18 bases in between. The CDR3 has 16 residues. Per germline, CDR1 SGHTA and CDR2 FQGTGA. The chain's CDR3 is CASNFTTGSRTDTQYF. CDR3 nucleotide sequence: TGTGCCAGCAACTTTACTACCGGGTCCCGCACAGATACGCAGTATTTT.

V usage is TRBV11-2 and J usage is TRBJ1-1; D gene uncertain. Germline V gene lookup returns CDR1 SGHAT and CDR2 FQNNGV. Trimming shortened V by 4 bases and J by 4 bases, and 13 bases separated the two germline ends. The CDR3 loop spans 14 amino acids. The CDR3 DNA follows: TGTGCCAGCAGCTCAGGCTCCTCGGGCACTGAAGCTTTCTTT. Amino acids: CASSSGSSGTEAFF.

This clone has just one count. This rearrangement joins TRBV7-2 to TRBJ2-1; D gene uncertain. Germline CDR1 is SGHTA and CDR2 is FQGNSA. The CDR3 length is 13 residues. V was cut by 3 bases and J by 5 bases, with 8 bases left in between. CDR3 nucleotides: TGTGCCAGCAGCTTTTCGGTTAACAATGAGCAGTTCTTC. The encoded protein is CASSFSVNNEQFF.

The chain is built from TRBV2 and TRBJ1-1; a possible D gene is TRBD1 (5 bases). This CDR3 comprises 14 residues. From germline, CDR1 is SNHLY and CDR2 FYNNEI. Trimming shortened V by 5 bases and J by 5 bases, and 15 bases separated the two germline ends. The CDR3 loop is CASSIDSGGTEAFF. CDR3 nucleotide sequence: TGTGCCAGCAGTATTGACAGTGGCGGGACTGAAGCTTTCTTT.

The chain uses TRBV25-1 and TRBJ2-7; possibly TRBD1 or TRBD2 for D (6 bases each). V shed 7 bases and J shed 3 bases, with 10 bases lying between them. The CDR3 has 12 amino acids. Germline V gene sequence: CDR1 MGHDK, CDR2 SYGVNS. This CDR3 reads CASTGGGYEQYF. The CDR3 DNA follows: TGTGCCAGCACAGGAGGGGGCTACGAGCAGTACTTC.

This rearrangement joins TRBV9 to TRBJ1-5; D may be TRBD1 (6 bases). The V end was cut by 3 bases, the J end by 1 base, with 11 bases between. Germline CDR1 and CDR2: SGDLS and YYNGEE. The CDR3 extends over 15 amino acids. The CDR3 spells CASSEGGGSNQPQHF. The CDR3, as DNA: TGTGCCAGCAGCGAGGGGGGAGGAAGCAATCAGCCCCAGCATTTT. Variable domain in full (rest from reference TRBV9 and TRBJ1-5): DSGVTQTPKHLITATGQRVTLRCSPRSGDLSVYWYQQSLDQGLQFLIQYYNGEERAKGNILERFSAQQFPDLHSELNLSSLELGDSALYFCASSEGGGSNQPQHFGDGTRLSIL.

The gene calls are TRBV24-1 and TRBJ2-1; tentative D call: TRBD1 (6 bases). This CDR3 has 11 residues. Germline V gene lookup returns CDR1 KGHDR and CDR2 SFDVKD. The ends were cut back, 6 bases at V and 8 bases at J, with 7 bases in the middle. CDR3 protein: CATSKGDEQFF. The DNA for the CDR3 is TGTGCCACCAGTAAGGGGGATGAGCAGTTCTTC.

This sequence joins TRBV24-1 and TRBJ2-4; possible D gene TRBD1, 6 bases. The CDR3 totals 15 residues. Trimming stripped 4 bases from V and 9 bases from J, with 18 bases between. The V gene's germline CDR1 is KGHDR and CDR2 SFDVKD. The CDR3 loop reads CATSDASGAAGIQYF. DNA for the CDR3: TGTGCCACCAGTGACGCCTCAGGGGCTGCGGGCATTCAGTACTTC.

There are a few counts of this clone. The chain uses TRBV7-8 and TRBJ2-1; 7 nucleotides match TRBD1. The CDR3 sequence is 15 residues long. Trimming took 1 base from V and 2 from J; bases not matched to a gene: 2. Looked up from germline, CDR1 is SGHVS and CDR2 is FQNEAQ. The CDR3 DNA sequence: TGTGCCAGCAGCTTAGACAGGGGAACCTACAATGAGCAGTTCTTC. This sequence encodes CASSLDRGTYNEQFF. Using reference TRBV7-8 and TRBJ2-1 for the parts outside the CDR3, the full variable domain is GAGVSQSPRYKVAKRGQDVALRCDPISGHVSLFWYQQALGQGPEFLTYFQNEAQLDKSGLPSDRFFAERPEGSVSTLKIQRTQQEDSAVYLCASSLDRGTYNEQFFGPGTRLTVL.

This chain joins TRBV5-4 and TRBJ1-4, with a tentative D call TRBD1 (5 bases). V lost 3 bases to trimming and J lost 3 bases, with 12 bases between them. Germline V gives CDR1 SGHNT, CDR2 YYREEE (reference sequence). CDR3 size: 15 residues. Here the CDR3 reads CASSSKTESNEKLFF. DNA of the CDR3: TGTGCCAGCAGCTCTAAGACAGAGTCTAATGAAAAACTGTTTTTT.

As regards this clone: Other DNA sequences in this specimen translate into the identical CDR3. This chain connects TRBV24-1 to TRBJ1-1; no firm D call. This CDR3 has 12 residues. Per germline, CDR1 KGHDR and CDR2 SFDVKD. V lost 5 bases and J lost 1, with 4 bases in between. The CDR3 sequence is CATSAGNTEAFF. The CDR3 DNA sequence: TGTGCCACCAGTGCCGGGAACACTGAAGCTTTCTTT.